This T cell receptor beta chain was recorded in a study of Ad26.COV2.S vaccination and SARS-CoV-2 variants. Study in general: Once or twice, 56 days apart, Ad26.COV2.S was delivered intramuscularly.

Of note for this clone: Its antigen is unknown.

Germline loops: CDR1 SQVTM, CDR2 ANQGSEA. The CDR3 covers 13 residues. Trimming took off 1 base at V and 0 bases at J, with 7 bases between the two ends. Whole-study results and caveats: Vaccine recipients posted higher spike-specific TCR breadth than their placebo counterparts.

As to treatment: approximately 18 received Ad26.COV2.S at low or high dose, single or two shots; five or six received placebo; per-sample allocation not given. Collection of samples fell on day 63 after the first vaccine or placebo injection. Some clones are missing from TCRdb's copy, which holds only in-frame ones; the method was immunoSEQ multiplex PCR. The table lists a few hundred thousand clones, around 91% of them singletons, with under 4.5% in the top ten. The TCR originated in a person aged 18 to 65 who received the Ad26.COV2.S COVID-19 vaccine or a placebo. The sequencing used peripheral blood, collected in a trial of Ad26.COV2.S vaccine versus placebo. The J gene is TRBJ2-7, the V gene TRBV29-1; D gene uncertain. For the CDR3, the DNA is TGCAGCGTTGAAGCGGGCCTCTCCTACGAGCAGTACTTC. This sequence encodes CSVEAGLSYEQYF.